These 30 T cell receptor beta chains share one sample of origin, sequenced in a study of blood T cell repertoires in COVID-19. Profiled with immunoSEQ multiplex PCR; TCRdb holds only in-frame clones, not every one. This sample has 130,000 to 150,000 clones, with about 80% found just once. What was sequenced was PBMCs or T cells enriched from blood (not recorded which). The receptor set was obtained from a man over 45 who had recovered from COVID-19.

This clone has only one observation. The CDR3 nucleotides are TGTGCCAGCAGCTTAGACAACTCACCCCTCCACTTT. It translates to CASSLDNSPLHF. This chain links TRBV7-2 with TRBJ1-6; D is uncertain. The CDR3 loop spans 12 amino acids. Between the trimmed V and J ends, which lost 1 base and 10 bases, there was a span of 5 bases. Germline values: CDR1 SGHTA, CDR2 FQGNSA.

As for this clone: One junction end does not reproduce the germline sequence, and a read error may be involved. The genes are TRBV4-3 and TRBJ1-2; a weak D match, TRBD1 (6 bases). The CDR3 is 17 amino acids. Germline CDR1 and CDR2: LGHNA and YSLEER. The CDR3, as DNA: TGCGCCAGCAGGCAAGACGCCCGCCTCGACAGGTTGGGCGGCTACACCTTC. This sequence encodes CASRQDARLDRLGGYTF.

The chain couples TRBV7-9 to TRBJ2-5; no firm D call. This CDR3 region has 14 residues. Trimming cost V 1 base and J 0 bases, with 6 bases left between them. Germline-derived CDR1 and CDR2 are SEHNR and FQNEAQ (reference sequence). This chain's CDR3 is CASSLGRYQETQYF. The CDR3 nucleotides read TGTGCCAGCAGCTTAGGTCGTTACCAAGAGACCCAGTACTTC.

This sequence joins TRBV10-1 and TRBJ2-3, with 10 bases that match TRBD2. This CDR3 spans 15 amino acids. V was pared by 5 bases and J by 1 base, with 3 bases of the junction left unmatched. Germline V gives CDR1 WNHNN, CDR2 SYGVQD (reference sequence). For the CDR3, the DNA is TGCGCCAGCAGTACAGGACTAGCGGGCACAGATACGCAGTATTTT. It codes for CASSTGLAGTDTQYF.

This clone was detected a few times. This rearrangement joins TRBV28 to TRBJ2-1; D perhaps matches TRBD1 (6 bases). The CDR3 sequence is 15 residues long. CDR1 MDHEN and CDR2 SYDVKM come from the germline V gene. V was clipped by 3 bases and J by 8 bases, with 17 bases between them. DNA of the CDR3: TGTGCCAGCAGTTTCGTCGGACAGTCTTCTCATGAGCAGTTCTTC. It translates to CASSFVGQSSHEQFF. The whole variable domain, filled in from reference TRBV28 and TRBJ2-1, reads DVKVTQSSRYLVKRTGEKVFLECVQDMDHENMFWYRQDPGLGLRLIYFSYDVKMKEKGDIPEGYSVSREKKERFSLILESASTNQTSMYLCASSFVGQSSHEQFFGPGTRLTVL.

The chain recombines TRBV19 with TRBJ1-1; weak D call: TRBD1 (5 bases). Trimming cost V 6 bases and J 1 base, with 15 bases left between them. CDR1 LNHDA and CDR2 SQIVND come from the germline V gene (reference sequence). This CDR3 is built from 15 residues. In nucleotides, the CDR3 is TGTGCCAGTAGCCCTCCGGGGGTCACGAACACTGAAGCTTTCTTT. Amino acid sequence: CASSPPGVTNTEAFF.

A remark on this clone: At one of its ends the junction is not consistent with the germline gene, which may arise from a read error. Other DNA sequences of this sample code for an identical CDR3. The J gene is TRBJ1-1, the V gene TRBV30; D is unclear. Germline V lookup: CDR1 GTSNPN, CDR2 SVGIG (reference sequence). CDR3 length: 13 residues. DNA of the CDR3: TGTGCCTGGAGTGTCACTAGGAACACTGAAGCTTTTTTT. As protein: CAWSVTRNTEAFF.

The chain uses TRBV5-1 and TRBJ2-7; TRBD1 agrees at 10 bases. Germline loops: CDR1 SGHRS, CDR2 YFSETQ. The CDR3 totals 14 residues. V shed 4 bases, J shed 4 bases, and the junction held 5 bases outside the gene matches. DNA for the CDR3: TGCGCCAGCAGCCCGCCGGGACAGGGGTACGAGCAGTACTTC. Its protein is CASSPPGQGYEQYF. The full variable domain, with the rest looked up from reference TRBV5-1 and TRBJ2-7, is KAGVTQTPRYLIKTRGQQVTLSCSPISGHRSVSWYQQTPGQGLQFLFEYFSETQRNKGNFPGRFSGRQFSNSRSEMNVSTLELGDSALYLCASSPPGQGYEQYFGPGTRLTVT.

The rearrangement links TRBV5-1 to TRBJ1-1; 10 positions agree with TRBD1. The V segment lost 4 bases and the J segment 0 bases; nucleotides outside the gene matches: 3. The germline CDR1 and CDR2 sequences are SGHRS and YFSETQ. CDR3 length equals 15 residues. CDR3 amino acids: CASSQTGGVNTEAFF. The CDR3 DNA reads TGCGCCAGCAGCCAGACAGGGGGCGTGAACACTGAAGCTTTCTTT.

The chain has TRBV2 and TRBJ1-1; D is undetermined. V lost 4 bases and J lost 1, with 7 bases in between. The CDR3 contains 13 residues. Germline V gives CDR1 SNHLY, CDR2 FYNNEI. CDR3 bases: TGTGCCAGCAGTGGACTGTCGAACACTGAAGCTTTCTTT. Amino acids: CASSGLSNTEAFF. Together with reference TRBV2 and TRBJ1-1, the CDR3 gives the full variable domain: EPEVTQTPSHQVTQMGQEVILRCVPISNHLYFYWYRQILGQKVEFLVSFYNNEISEKSEIFDDQFSVERPDGSNFTLKIRSTKLEDSAMYFCASSGLSNTEAFFGQGTRLTVV.

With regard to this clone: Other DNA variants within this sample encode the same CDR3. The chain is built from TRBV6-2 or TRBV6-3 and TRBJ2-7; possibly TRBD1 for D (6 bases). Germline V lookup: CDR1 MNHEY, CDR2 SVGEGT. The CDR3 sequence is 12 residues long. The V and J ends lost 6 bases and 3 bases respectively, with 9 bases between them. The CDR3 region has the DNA TGTGCCAGCAGCCCACAGGGCTACGAGCAGTACTTC. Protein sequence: CASSPQGYEQYF.

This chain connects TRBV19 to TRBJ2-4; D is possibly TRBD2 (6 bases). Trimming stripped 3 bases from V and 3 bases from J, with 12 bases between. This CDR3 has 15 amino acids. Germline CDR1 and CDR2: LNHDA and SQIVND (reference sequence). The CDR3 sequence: CASSIGRGSKNIQYF. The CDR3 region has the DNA TGTGCCAGTAGTATCGGCCGGGGGAGCAAAAACATTCAGTACTTC.

The CDR3 spells CASSATGGHSPLHF. CDR3 DNA: TGTGCCAGCAGCGCAACAGGGGGGCATTCACCCCTCCACTTT. The chain links TRBV7-9 to TRBJ1-6; 8 nucleotides agree with TRBD1. CDR3 size: 14 residues. V lost 5 bases to trimming and J lost 8 bases; unmatched junction nucleotides: 5. Germline V gene data show CDR1 as SEHNR and CDR2 as FQNEAQ (reference sequence).

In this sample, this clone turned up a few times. The CDR3 loop reads CASSVGTGPNTEAFF. For the CDR3, the DNA is TGTGCCAGCAGCGTAGGGACAGGGCCGAACACTGAAGCTTTCTTT. This chain uses TRBV9 with TRBJ1-1; TRBD1 matches at 8 bases. The ends lost 0 bases at V and 1 base at J; junction bases unmatched: 2. The CDR3 spans 15 residues. CDR1 and CDR2 (germline): SGDLS, YYNGEE.

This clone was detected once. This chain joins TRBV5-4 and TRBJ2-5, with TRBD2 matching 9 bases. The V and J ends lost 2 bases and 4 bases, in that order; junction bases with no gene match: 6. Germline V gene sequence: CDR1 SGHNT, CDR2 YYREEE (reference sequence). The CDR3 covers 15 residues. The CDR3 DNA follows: TGTGCCAGCAGCTTCCCAGGACTAGCGACAGAGACCCAGTACTTC. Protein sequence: CASSFPGLATETQYF.

The CDR3 DNA follows: TGCGCCAGCAGCTTGGAGGGGCAAGAAAAACTGTTTTTT. Its translation: CASSLEGQEKLFF. This chain links TRBV5-1 with TRBJ1-4, with D tentatively TRBD1 (5 bases). Trimming shortened V by 0 bases and J by 8 bases, and 8 bases separated the two germline ends. CDR1 and CDR2 from the germline V gene are SGHRS and YFSETQ. There are 13 residues in the CDR3.

In nucleotides, the CDR3 is TGCGCCAGCAGCTCCGGACAGGGGGCCTACACCGGGGAGCTGTTTTTT. Translating gives CASSSGQGAYTGELFF. The J gene is TRBJ2-2, the V gene TRBV5-1, with TRBD1 matching 11 bases. V lost 3 bases and J lost 3; bases outside the gene matches: 4. The CDR3 runs to 16 residues. CDR1 is SGHRS, CDR2 YFSETQ, per germline. Looking up the rest from reference TRBV5-1 and TRBJ2-2 gives the full variable domain: KAGVTQTPRYLIKTRGQQVTLSCSPISGHRSVSWYQQTPGQGLQFLFEYFSETQRNKGNFPGRFSGRQFSNSRSEMNVSTLELGDSALYLCASSSGQGAYTGELFFGEGSRLTVL.

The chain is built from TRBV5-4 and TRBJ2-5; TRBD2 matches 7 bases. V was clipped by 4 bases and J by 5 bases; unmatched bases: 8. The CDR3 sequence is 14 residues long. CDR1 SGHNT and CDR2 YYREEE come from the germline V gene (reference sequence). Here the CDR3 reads CASSPQRGGETQYF. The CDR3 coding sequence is TGTGCCAGCAGCCCGCAGCGGGGCGGGGAGACCCAGTACTTC.

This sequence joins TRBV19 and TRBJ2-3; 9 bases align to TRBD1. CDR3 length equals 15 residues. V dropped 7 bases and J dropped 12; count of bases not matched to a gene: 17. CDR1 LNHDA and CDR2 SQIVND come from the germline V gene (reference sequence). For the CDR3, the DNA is TGTGCCAGTATCCGGGACAGGGATGTGTTATCCCGTCAGTATTTT. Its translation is CASIRDRDVLSRQYF. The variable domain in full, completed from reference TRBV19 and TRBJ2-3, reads DGGITQSPKYLFRKEGQNVTLSCEQNLNHDAMYWYRQDPGQGLRLIYYSQIVNDFQKGDIAEGYSVSREKKESFPLTVTSAQKNPTAFYLCASIRDRDVLSRQYFGPGTRLTVL.

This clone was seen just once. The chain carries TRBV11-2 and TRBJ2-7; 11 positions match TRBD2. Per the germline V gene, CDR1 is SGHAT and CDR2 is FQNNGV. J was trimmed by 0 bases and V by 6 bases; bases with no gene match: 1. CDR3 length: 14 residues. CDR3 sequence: CASRLAGVSYEQYF. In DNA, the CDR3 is TGTGCCAGCAGACTAGCGGGGGTCTCCTACGAGCAGTACTTC.

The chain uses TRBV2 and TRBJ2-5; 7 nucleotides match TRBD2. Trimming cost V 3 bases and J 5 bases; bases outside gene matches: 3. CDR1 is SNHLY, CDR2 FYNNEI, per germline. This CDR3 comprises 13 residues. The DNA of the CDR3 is TGTGCCAGCAGTGAGGGGGGGAGCGAGACCCAGTACTTC. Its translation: CASSEGGSETQYF.

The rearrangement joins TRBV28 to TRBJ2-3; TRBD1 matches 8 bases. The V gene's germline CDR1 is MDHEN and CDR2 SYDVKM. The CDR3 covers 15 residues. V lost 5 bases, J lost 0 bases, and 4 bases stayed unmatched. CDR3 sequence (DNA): TGTGCCAGCAGTCGGGACAGGCGAAGCACAGATACGCAGTATTTT. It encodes CASSRDRRSTDTQYF.

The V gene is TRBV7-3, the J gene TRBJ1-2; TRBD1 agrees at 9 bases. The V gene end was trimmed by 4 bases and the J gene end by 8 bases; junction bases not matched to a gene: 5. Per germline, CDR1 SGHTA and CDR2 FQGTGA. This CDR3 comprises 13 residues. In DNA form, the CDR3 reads TGTGCCAGCAGCTCGGGACAGGGACGGGGCTACACCTTC. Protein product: CASSSGQGRGYTF.

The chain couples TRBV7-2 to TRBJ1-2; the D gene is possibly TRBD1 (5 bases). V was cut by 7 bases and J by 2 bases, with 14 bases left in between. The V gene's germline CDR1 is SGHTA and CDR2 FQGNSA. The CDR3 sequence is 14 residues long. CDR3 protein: CASTAGNRNYGYTF. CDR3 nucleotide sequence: TGTGCCAGCACCGCAGGGAATCGGAACTATGGCTACACCTTC.

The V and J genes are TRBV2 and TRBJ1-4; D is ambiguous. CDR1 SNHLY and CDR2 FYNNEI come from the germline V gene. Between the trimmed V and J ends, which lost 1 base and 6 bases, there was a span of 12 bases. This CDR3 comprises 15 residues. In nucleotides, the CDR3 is TGTGCCAGCAGTGAAGAGCAGACCGGGTATGAAAAACTGTTTTTT. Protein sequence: CASSEEQTGYEKLFF.

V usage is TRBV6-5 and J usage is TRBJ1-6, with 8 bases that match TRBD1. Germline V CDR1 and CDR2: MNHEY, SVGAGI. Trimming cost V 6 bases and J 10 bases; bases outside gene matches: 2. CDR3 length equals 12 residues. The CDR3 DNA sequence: TGTGCCAGCAGGGACAGGGTCTCACCCCTCCACTTT. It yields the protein CASRDRVSPLHF.

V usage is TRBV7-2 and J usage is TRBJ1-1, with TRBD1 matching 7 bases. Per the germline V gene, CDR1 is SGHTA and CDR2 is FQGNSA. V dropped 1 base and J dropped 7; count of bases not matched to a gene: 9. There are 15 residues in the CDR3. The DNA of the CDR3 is TGTGCCAGCAGCTTAGTGGCGTCACAGGGGAATGAAGCTTTCTTT. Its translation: CASSLVASQGNEAFF. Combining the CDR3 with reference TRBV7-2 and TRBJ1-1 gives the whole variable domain GAGVSQSPSNKVTEKGKDVELRCDPISGHTALYWYRQSLGQGLEFLIYFQGNSAPDKSGLPSDRFSAERTGGSVSTLTIQRTQQEDSAVYLCASSLVASQGNEAFFGQGTRLTVV.

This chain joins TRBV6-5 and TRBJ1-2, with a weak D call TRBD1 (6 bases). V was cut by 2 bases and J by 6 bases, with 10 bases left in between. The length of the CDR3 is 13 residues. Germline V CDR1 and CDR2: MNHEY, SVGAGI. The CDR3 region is CASSYIGGDGYTF. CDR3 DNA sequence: TGTGCCAGCAGTTACATAGGGGGGGATGGCTACACCTTC.

The CDR3 DNA sequence: TGCGCCAGCAGCTTGTCGGGACATTTCCAAGAGACCCAGTACTTC. As protein: CASSLSGHFQETQYF. V gene TRBV5-1 combines with J gene TRBJ2-5, with D possibly TRBD1 on 6 matching bases. Germline CDR1 is SGHRS and CDR2 is YFSETQ. Trimming took 1 base from V and 1 from J, leaving 11 bases between them. The CDR3 length is 15 residues.

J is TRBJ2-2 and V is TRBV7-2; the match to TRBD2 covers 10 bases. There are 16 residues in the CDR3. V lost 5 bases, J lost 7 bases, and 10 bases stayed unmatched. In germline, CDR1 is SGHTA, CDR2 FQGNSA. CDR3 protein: CASSALAGAGIGELFF. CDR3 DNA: TGTGCCAGCAGCGCTCTAGCGGGGGCAGGGATCGGGGAGCTGTTTTTT.